The clone carrying this T cell receptor (beta chain) was found once. This specimen comes from a study of a mutant IDH1 vaccine in newly diagnosed glioma. Time point described: baseline, week 1 (first vaccination visit). Indicated treatment: pre-vaccination baseline after standard-of-care therapy. Clones were sequenced by immunoSEQ multiplex PCR, and TCRdb holds only the in-frame ones, with some missing. The top ten hold around 9.5% of the sample, which has about 34,000 clones, around 80% seen once. The CDR3 length is 17 residues. Deletions cut 8 bases from V and 1 base from J, with 18 bases between. CDR1 is ENHRY, CDR2 SYGVKD, per germline.

Sample: peripheral blood mononuclear cells (PBMCs), taken from a glioma patient treated with radiotherapy, temozolomide or both. This clonotype was obtained from a man aged 50-59 years with glioma. Some clones in this sample may be carry-over from other donors' samples. J is TRBJ2-6 and V is TRBV10-3, with D unresolved. The CDR3 DNA reads TGTGCCATCTTTTTCATCCCTCGCCAATCTGGGGCCAACGTCCTGACTTTC. This codes for CAIFFIPRQSGANVLTF.